Listed below are T cell receptor beta chains from one sample, sequenced in a study of CD8+ T cells in alopecia areata. The data were produced by immunoSEQ multiplex PCR, yet TCRdb's version contains in-frame clones alone and is incomplete. The sample includes some 95,000 clones, around 40% of them seen just once. Here the sequenced sample was CD8+ T cells sorted from blood, taken at week 24, from a patient treated with tofacitinib. Every receptor here comes from a human donor with alopecia areata. CDR3s include the opening cysteine and the closing phenylalanine or tryptophan. A D gene is named only where the DNA matches it firmly. Clone size is shown for a subset of rows, as once, few, many or a class of expanded clone.

j_call | clone_size | v_call | d_call | cdr3_aa | cdr3_nt
TRBJ1-5 | few | TRBV2 | NA | CASLLTGESNQPQHF | TGTGCCAGCTTACTAACGGGGGAGAGCAATCAGCCCCAGCATTTT
TRBJ2-1 | NA | TRBV7-2 | TRBD2 | CASSLGLAGHNEQFF | TGTGCCAGCAGCTTAGGGCTAGCGGGTCACAATGAGCAGTTCTTC
TRBJ2-7 | NA | TRBV30 | NA | CAWFTSSYEQYF | TGTGCCTGGTTCACTAGCTCCTACGAGCAGTACTTC
TRBJ1-5 | NA | TRBV29-1 | NA | CSVSYPGRQPQHF | TGCAGCGTTTCCTACCCGGGGCGACAGCCCCAGCATTTT
TRBJ2-5 | NA | TRBV9 | NA | CASSPGQETQYF | TGTGCCAGCAGCCCTGGGCAAGAGACCCAGTACTTC
TRBJ2-7 | few | TRBV13 | NA | CASSAGIYEQYF | TGTGCCAGCAGTGCGGGGATCTACGAGCAGTACTTC
TRBJ2-1 | NA | TRBV7-6 | NA | CASSLRFDEQFF | TGTGCCAGCAGCTTGCGGTTTGATGAGCAGTTCTTC
TRBJ2-3 | NA | TRBV25-1 | NA | CASSPPESTDTQYF | TGTGCCAGCAGTCCCCCGGAGAGCACAGATACGCAGTATTTT
TRBJ2-4 | few | TRBV7-9 | NA | CASSLAFRPKNIQYF | TGTGCCAGCAGCTTAGCCTTCCGGCCCAAAAACATTCAGTACTTC
TRBJ2-1 | NA | TRBV29-1 | NA | CSVETRGLLGEQFF | TGCAGCGTTGAAACCCGGGGACTCCTGGGTGAGCAGTTCTTC
TRBJ1-5 | NA | TRBV27 | NA | CASSVTGNGNQPQHF | TGTGCCAGCAGTGTGACAGGTAACGGCAATCAGCCCCAGCATTTT
TRBJ2-7 | NA | TRBV7-9 | TRBD2 | CASSTLAGGPYEQYF | TGTGCCAGCAGCACTTTAGCGGGAGGGCCCTACGAGCAGTACTTC
TRBJ1-2 | NA | TRBV10-3 | TRBD1 | CAISLGTAYGYTF | TGTGCCATCAGTCTAGGGACAGCCTATGGCTACACCTTC
TRBJ1-1 | NA | TRBV29-1 | NA | CSVPTPERNTEAFF | TGCAGCGTCCCCACACCTGAGAGAAACACTGAAGCTTTCTTT
TRBJ2-1 | once | TRBV7-9 | NA | CASSKSTGNEQFF | TGTGCCAGCAGTAAATCCACCGGCAATGAGCAGTTCTTC
TRBJ2-3 | NA | TRBV5-4 | NA | CASSLYTDTQYF | TGTGCCAGCAGCCTCTACACAGATACGCAGTATTTT
TRBJ2-1 | NA | TRBV4-1 | TRBD2 | CASSQEREALNEQFF | TGCGCCAGCAGCCAAGAGCGGGAGGCTCTTAATGAGCAGTTCTTC
TRBJ2-1 | NA | TRBV5-6 | NA | CASSFGGIEQFF | TGTGCCAGCAGCTTTGGGGGGATTGAGCAGTTCTTC
TRBJ2-7 | NA | TRBV30 | TRBD1 | CAWEQGYFYEQYF | TGTGCCTGGGAACAGGGGTACTTCTACGAGCAGTACTTC
TRBJ1-2 | NA | TRBV28 | NA | CASSSGQTRYGYTF | TGTGCCAGCAGCTCCGGGCAGACCCGCTATGGCTACACCTTC
TRBJ2-6 | NA | TRBV27 | NA | CASSLGLPGANVLTF | TGTGCCAGCAGTTTGGGCCTCCCTGGGGCCAACGTCCTGACTTTC
TRBJ2-7 | few | TRBV7-9 | TRBD1 | CASRPDRGEQYF | TGTGCCAGCAGACCTGACAGGGGCGAGCAGTACTTC
TRBJ2-3 | NA | TRBV4-1 | TRBD2 | CASSHPGLAPDTQYF | TGCGCCAGCAGCCACCCGGGACTAGCCCCAGATACGCAGTATTTT
TRBJ2-2 | few | TRBV29-1 | NA | CSGYRPNTGELFF | TGCAGCGGGTACAGACCTAACACCGGGGAGCTGTTTTTT
TRBJ2-5 | NA | TRBV10-3 | NA | CAISEPGEETQYF | TGTGCCATCAGTGAGCCAGGGGAAGAGACCCAGTACTTC
TRBJ2-3 | NA | TRBV7-9 | TRBD2 | CASSLSSGSGDTQYF | TGTGCCAGCAGCCTCTCTAGCGGGAGTGGGGATACGCAGTATTTT
TRBJ2-7 | NA | TRBV7-2 | NA | CASSLGPEWYF | TGTGCCAGCAGCTTAGGGCCGGAATGGTACTTC
TRBJ2-1 | few | TRBV29-1 | TRBD2 | CSVLPGLAGVWNEQFF | TGCAGCGTCTTACCGGGACTAGCGGGAGTTTGGAATGAGCAGTTCTTC
TRBJ1-1 | NA | TRBV9 | NA | CASTEGGGNTEAFF | TGTGCCAGCACCGAGGGGGGTGGCAACACTGAAGCTTTCTTT